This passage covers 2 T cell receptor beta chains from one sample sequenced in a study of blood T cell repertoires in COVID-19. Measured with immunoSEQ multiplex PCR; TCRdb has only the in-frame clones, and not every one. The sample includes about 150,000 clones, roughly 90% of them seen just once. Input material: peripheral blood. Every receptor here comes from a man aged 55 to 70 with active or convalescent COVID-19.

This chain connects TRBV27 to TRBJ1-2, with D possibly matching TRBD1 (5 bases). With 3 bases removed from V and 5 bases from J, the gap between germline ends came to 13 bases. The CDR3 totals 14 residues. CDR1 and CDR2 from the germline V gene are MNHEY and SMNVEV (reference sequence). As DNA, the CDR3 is TGTGCCAGCAGTTTTAGGAGGGAGGGGTATGGCTACACCTTC. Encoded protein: CASSFRREGYGYTF.

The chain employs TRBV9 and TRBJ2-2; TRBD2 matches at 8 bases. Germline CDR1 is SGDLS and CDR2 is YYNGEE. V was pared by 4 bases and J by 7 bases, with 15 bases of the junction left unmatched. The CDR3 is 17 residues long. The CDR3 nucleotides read TGTGCCAGCAGCCCTCCTGCGGGGACTAGTAGGAACGGGGAGCTGTTTTTT. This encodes CASSPPAGTSRNGELFF.